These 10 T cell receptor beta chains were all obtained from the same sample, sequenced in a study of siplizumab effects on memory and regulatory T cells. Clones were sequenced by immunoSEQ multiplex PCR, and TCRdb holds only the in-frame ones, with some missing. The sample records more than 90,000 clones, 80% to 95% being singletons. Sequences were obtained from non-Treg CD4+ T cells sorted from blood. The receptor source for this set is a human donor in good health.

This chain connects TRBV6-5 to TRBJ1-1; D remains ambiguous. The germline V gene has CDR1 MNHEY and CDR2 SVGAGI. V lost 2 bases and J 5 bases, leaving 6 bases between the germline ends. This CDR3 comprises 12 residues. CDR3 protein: CASSYGPTEAFF. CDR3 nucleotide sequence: TGTGCCAGCAGTTACGGGCCTACTGAAGCTTTCTTT.

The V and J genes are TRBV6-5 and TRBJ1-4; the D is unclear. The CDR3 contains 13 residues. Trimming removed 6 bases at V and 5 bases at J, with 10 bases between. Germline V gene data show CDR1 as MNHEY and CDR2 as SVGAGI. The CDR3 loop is CASRYQQNEKLFF. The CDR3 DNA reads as TGTGCCAGCAGATATCAGCAGAATGAAAAACTGTTTTTT.

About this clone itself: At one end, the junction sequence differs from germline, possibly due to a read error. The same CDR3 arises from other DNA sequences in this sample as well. The CDR3 here is CASSLYRNTGELFF. CDR3 DNA: TGTGCCAGCAGCCTGTACCGAAACACCGGGGAACTGTTTTTT. This chain links TRBV7-2 with TRBJ2-2; possibly TRBD2 for D (5 bases). The CDR3 runs to 14 residues. Per the germline V gene, CDR1 is SGHTA and CDR2 is FQGNSA.

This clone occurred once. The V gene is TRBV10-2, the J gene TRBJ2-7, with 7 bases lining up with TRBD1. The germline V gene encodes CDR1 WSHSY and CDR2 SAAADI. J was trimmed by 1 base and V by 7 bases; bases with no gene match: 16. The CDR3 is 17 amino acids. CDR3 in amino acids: CASKNQPGTAYSYEQYF. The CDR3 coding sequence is TGCGCCAGCAAGAACCAACCGGGGACAGCGTATTCCTACGAGCAGTACTTC.

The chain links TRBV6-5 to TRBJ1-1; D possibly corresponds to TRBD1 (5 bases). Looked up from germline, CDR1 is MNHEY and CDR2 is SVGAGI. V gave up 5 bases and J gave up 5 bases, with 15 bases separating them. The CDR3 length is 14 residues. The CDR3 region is CASSQRVKGTEAFF. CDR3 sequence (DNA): TGTGCCAGCAGTCAAAGGGTCAAGGGGACTGAAGCTTTCTTT.

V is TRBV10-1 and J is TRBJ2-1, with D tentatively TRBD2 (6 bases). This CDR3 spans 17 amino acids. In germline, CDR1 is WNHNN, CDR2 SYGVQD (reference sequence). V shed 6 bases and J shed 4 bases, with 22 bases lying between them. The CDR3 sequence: CASRRSDYRHGYNEQFF. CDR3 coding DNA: TGCGCCAGCAGGCGGTCGGACTACCGACACGGATACAATGAGCAGTTCTTC.

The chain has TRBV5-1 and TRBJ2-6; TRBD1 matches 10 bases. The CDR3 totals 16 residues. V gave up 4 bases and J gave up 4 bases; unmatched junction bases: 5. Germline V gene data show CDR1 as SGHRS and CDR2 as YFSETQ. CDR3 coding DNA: TGCGCCAGCAGCCTGACAGGGGGCGCCGGGGCCAACGTCCTGACTTTC. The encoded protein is CASSLTGGAGANVLTF.

The CDR3 DNA reads TGTGCCAGCAGCACGGACAGGGGAAACACCATATATTTT. Translated: CASSTDRGNTIYF. This chain links TRBV5-4 with TRBJ1-3; 7 bases line up with TRBD1. The J segment lost 4 bases and the V segment lost 4 bases, leaving 2 bases of the junction unmatched. Germline CDR1 SGHNT, CDR2 YYREEE (reference sequence). This CDR3 is 13 amino acids long.

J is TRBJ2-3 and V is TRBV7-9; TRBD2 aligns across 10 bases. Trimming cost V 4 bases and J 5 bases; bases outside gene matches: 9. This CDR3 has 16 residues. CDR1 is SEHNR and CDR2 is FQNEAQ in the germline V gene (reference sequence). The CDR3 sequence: CASSSWTSGRIDTQYF. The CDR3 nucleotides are TGTGCCAGCAGCTCGTGGACTAGCGGAAGGATAGATACGCAGTATTTT.

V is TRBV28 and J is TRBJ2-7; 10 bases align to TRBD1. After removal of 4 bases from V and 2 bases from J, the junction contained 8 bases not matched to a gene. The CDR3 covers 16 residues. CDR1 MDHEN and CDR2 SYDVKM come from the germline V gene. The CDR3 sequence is CASSSPSGTGAYEQYF. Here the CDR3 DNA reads TGTGCCAGCAGTTCCCCGTCAGGGACAGGGGCCTACGAGCAGTACTTC. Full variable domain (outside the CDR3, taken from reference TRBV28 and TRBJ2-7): DVKVTQSSRYLVKRTGEKVFLECVQDMDHENMFWYRQDPGLGLRLIYFSYDVKMKEKGDIPEGYSVSREKKERFSLILESASTNQTSMYLCASSSPSGTGAYEQYFGPGTRLTVT.